This T cell receptor (beta chain) was recorded in a study of cytomegalovirus exposure and HLA in healthy donors. For this clone: Antigen: not known.

PCR amplification relied on 60 Vbeta primers (plus 13 Jbeta primers). Assay: immunoSEQ multiplex PCR; the TCRdb copy retains only in-frame clones and omits some. The top ten clones hold roughly a sixth of a sample with approximately 100,000 clones, roughly 80% of them seen once. Points from the study as a whole: A highly shared variant cluster was judged a likely technical artifact. For cytomegalovirus status, the classifier reportedly gave diagnoses with high specificity and sensitivity.

Sequenced material: PBMCs. The origin of this receptor is a man between 60 and 70 years old in good health and CMV-seropositive.

In DNA form, the CDR3 reads TGTGCCATCGGACCGGACAGGGATTTTTCACCCCTCCACTTT. Residues: CAIGPDRDFSPLHF. The chain has TRBV10-3 and TRBJ1-6; 8 bases line up with TRBD1. Germline V CDR1 and CDR2: ENHRY, SYGVKD. Germline trimming cut 8 bases from V and 9 bases from J; bases unmatched to any gene: 9. The CDR3 contains 14 residues.